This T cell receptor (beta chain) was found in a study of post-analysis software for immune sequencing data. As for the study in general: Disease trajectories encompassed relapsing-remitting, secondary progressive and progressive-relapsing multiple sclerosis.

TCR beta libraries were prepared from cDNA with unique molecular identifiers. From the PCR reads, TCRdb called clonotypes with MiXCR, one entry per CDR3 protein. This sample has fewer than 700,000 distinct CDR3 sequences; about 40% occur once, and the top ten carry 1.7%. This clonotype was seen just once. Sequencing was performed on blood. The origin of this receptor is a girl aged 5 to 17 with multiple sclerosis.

The CDR3 nucleotides are TGCGCCAGCAGCCAAGATCAGGGGTGGAATTCACCCCTCCACTTT. It is translated as CASSQDQGWNSPLHF. The chain carries TRBV4-1 and TRBJ1-6; TRBD1 is a possible D gene (6 bases). This CDR3 contains 15 residues. Trimming removed 0 bases at V and 7 bases at J, with 10 bases between. CDR1 is MGHRA and CDR2 is YSYEKL in the germline V gene.